Only a few counts were recorded for the clone carrying this T cell receptor (beta chain). Without exception, sorted populations had purity beyond 95%. The whole isolated RNA underwent reverse transcription, so sequencing captured expressed TCRB transcripts. Method: immunoSEQ multiplex PCR; TCRdb's copy keeps in-frame clones and lacks some. Found here are about 620,000 clones, roughly 16% of them singletons; the top ten hold around 0.1%. This specimen belongs to a study of beta chain features in type 1 diabetes. The CDR3 sequence is 15 residues long. V was shortened by 0 bases and J by 0 bases, with 10 bases between the two germline ends. Per germline, CDR1 SGHNT and CDR2 YYREEE (reference sequence).

This receptor was taken from a man aged 18 to 29 in good health. The chain combines TRBV5-4 with TRBJ2-7; D ambiguous. Source material: naive CD4+ T cells from blood. CDR3 nucleotide sequence: TGTGCCAGCAGCTTGGGTCTTCCTAGCTCCTACGAGCAGTACTTC. Amino acids: CASSLGLPSSYEQYF. The entire variable domain, with the rest obtained from reference TRBV5-4 and TRBJ2-7, is as follows: ETGVTQSPTHLIKTRGQQVTLRCSSQSGHNTVSWYQQALGQGPQFIFQYYREEENGRGNFPPRFSGLQFPNYSSELNVNALELDDSALYLCASSLGLPSSYEQYFGPGTRLTVT.